This T cell receptor beta chain was recovered during a study of spatial heterogeneity in lung cancer. Background on the study: TCR transcript counts in tumor regions correlated strongly with a T cell module score from matched bulk RNA-seq. Unique TCR and UMI combinations averaged more than ten appearances each in raw reads. Points from the study as a whole: It was found that expanded intratumoral alpha and beta TCR counts tracked tumor mutation counts.

TCRdb passed the 5' RACE reads through MiXCR, listing each CDR3 protein once. The sample lists approximately 25,000 distinct CDR3 sequences; approximately 8.8% were seen once. As concerns this clonotype: Its matching antigen is unknown.

The CDR3 covers 14 residues. Trimming removed 2 bases at V and 5 bases at J, with 9 bases between. Germline lookup yields CDR1 MNHEY and CDR2 SVGEGT. The time point: sample taken at primary tumor resection. This receptor was taken from a male donor with early-stage non-small cell lung cancer. The source material was lung tumor tissue, sampled at surgery. J is TRBJ2-2 and V is TRBV6-2 or TRBV6-3, with D hard to call. DNA of the CDR3: TGTGCCAGCAGTTACCAACGTGGGACCGGGGAGCTGTTTTTT. It specifies CASSYQRGTGELFF.